One sample yielded the 25 T cell receptor beta chains listed below, sequenced in a study of blood T cell repertoires in COVID-19. Clones were sequenced by immunoSEQ multiplex PCR, and TCRdb holds only the in-frame ones, with some missing. The sample has about 310,000 clones, about 89% seen once. Sequencing was carried out using PBMCs or T cells enriched from blood (not recorded which). These receptor sequences come from a woman between 40 and 55 years old who had recovered from COVID-19.

The chain joins TRBV9 to TRBJ2-1, with 10 bases matching TRBD2. The CDR3 extends over 13 amino acids. J lost 15 bases, V lost 2 bases, and 8 bases had no gene match. In germline, CDR1 is SGDLS, CDR2 YYNGEE. The CDR3 DNA is TGTGCCAGCAGCGTCGCAAGCGGGGGGGCCCCGTTCTTC. Translation gives CASSVASGGAPFF. Full variable domain (remainder filled in from reference TRBV9 and TRBJ2-1): DSGVTQTPKHLITATGQRVTLRCSPRSGDLSVYWYQQSLDQGLQFLIQYYNGEERAKGNILERFSAQQFPDLHSELNLSSLELGDSALYFCASSVASGGAPFFGPGTRLTVL.

This chain links TRBV4-3 with TRBJ1-2, with D unclear. V lost 0 bases and J lost 5, with 13 bases in between. The germline gives CDR1 LGHNA, CDR2 YSLEER. CDR3 length: 15 amino acids. CDR3 DNA: TGCGCCAGCAGCCAAGAAAACGGACTGCCTTATGGCTACACCTTC. Protein sequence: CASSQENGLPYGYTF.

This sequence joins TRBV4-3 and TRBJ2-7; 8 nucleotides line up with TRBD1. Germline-derived CDR1 and CDR2 are LGHNA and YSLEER. V lost 5 bases, J lost 4 bases, and 10 bases stayed unmatched. This CDR3 contains 15 residues. The CDR3 bases are TGCGCCAGCAGCGACCGGACAGGGATTCCGTACGAGCAGTACTTC. Protein product: CASSDRTGIPYEQYF.

The chain links TRBV6-5 to TRBJ2-7; 7 bases match TRBD2. The CDR3 has 15 amino acids. Germline V gene sequence: CDR1 MNHEY, CDR2 SVGAGI. V shed 0 bases and J 3 bases; nucleotides not matched to a gene: 5. The CDR3 loop reads CASSYSGGSGYEQYF. The CDR3, as DNA: TGTGCCAGCAGTTACTCGGGCGGGAGTGGCTACGAGCAGTACTTC.

V is TRBV5-1 and J is TRBJ1-1; 10 bases are shared with TRBD1. Germline V CDR1 and CDR2: SGHRS, YFSETQ. V lost 0 bases to trimming and J lost 0 bases; unmatched junction nucleotides: 11. The CDR3 is 19 residues long. The CDR3 loop reads CASSLGLWGQGQMNTEAFF. DNA for the CDR3: TGCGCCAGCAGCTTGGGGCTATGGGGACAGGGGCAGATGAACACTGAAGCTTTCTTT.

Of note for this clone: At one end, the junction sequence differs from germline, possibly due to a read error. V gene TRBV7-7 combines with J gene TRBJ1-5, with a weak D call TRBD1 (5 bases). The CDR3 is made up of 18 amino acids. Germline V gene sequence: CDR1 SSHAT, CDR2 FNYEAQ (reference sequence). Here the CDR3 reads CASSPGHSGLISNQPQHF. DNA for the CDR3: TGTGCTAGCAGCCCAGGGCATTCAGGTCTGATTAGCAATCAGCCCCAGCATTTT.

This sequence joins TRBV4-3 and TRBJ1-2; D is unresolved. In germline, CDR1 is LGHNA, CDR2 YSLEER. This CDR3 region has 14 residues. V was shortened by 0 bases and J by 2 bases, with 7 bases between the two germline ends. The CDR3 loop reads CASSQDAGNYGYTF. Here the CDR3 DNA reads TGCGCCAGCAGCCAAGATGCCGGGAACTATGGCTACACCTTC.

The chain couples TRBV7-9 to TRBJ2-5; D perhaps matches TRBD2 (5 bases). The ends were cut back, 4 bases at V and 5 bases at J, with 17 bases in the middle. Germline lookup yields CDR1 SEHNR and CDR2 FQNEAQ (reference sequence). This CDR3 region has 15 residues. Written as DNA, the CDR3 is TGTGCCAGCAGCTCGCGGGCCTTCCCCGGGGAGACCCAGTACTTC. Its protein is CASSSRAFPGETQYF.

J is TRBJ1-1 and V is TRBV7-8, with D possibly being TRBD1 (5 bases). The germline V and J ends were trimmed by 4 bases and 5 bases, with 20 bases remaining between them. The germline V gene encodes CDR1 SGHVS and CDR2 FQNEAQ. This CDR3 spans 16 amino acids. The CDR3 DNA reads as TGTGCCAGCAGCTCCCTCGGGGGTAAAGGACGGACTGAAGCTTTCTTT. Protein: CASSSLGGKGRTEAFF.

The chain is built from TRBV28 and TRBJ2-7; 7 bases agree with TRBD1. The germline V gene has CDR1 MDHEN and CDR2 SYDVKM. V shed 5 bases, J shed 0 bases, and the junction held 7 bases outside the gene matches. The CDR3 is made up of 15 amino acids. Written as DNA, the CDR3 is TGTGCCAGCAGTCCGAGGACAGGAAGCTCCTACGAGCAGTACTTC. It is translated as CASSPRTGSSYEQYF.

This chain uses TRBV2 with TRBJ1-2; 9 bases agree with TRBD1. This CDR3 region has 14 residues. After removal of 7 bases from V and 5 bases from J, the junction contained 8 bases not matched to a gene. Germline values: CDR1 SNHLY, CDR2 FYNNEI. The CDR3 loop is CASIWDRETYGYTF. The DNA of the CDR3 is TGTGCCAGCATCTGGGACAGGGAGACTTATGGCTACACCTTC.

The chain joins TRBV20-1 to TRBJ2-7; D remains ambiguous. Germline V CDR1 and CDR2: DFQATT, SNEGSKA (reference sequence). The CDR3 consists of 11 residues. The ends were cut back, 0 bases at V and 3 bases at J, with 3 bases in the middle. CDR3: CSAREYYEQYF. CDR3 coding DNA: TGCAGTGCTAGAGAGTACTACGAGCAGTACTTC.

The chain combines TRBV7-2 with TRBJ2-7; 8 nucleotides agree with TRBD1. The CDR3 runs to 13 residues. Germline lookup yields CDR1 SGHTA and CDR2 FQGNSA. Losses at the gene ends were 8 bases for V and 6 bases for J; bases not matched to a gene: 9. The CDR3 sequence is CASRTRQGTEQYF. The DNA of the CDR3 is TGTGCCAGCCGTACCCGACAGGGGACCGAGCAGTACTTC.

J is TRBJ1-2 and V is TRBV9; D is perhaps TRBD1 (5 bases). The CDR3 has 15 residues. Trimming took 3 bases from V and 4 from J, leaving 16 bases between them. In germline, CDR1 is SGDLS, CDR2 YYNGEE. CDR3 bases: TGTGCCAGCAGCGAGGGGCAGATGGGGGGCTATGGCTACACCTTC. Translating it yields CASSEGQMGGYGYTF.

The rearrangement links TRBV7-3 to TRBJ2-3; 12 positions match TRBD2. Germline V CDR1 and CDR2: SGHTA, FQGTGA. The CDR3 covers 16 residues. The junction had 6 bases not matched to a gene; V was cut back by 5 bases and J by 3 bases. CDR3: CASSHVGTSGTDTQYF. CDR3 nucleotide sequence: TGTGCCAGCAGCCACGTGGGGACTAGCGGGACAGATACGCAGTATTTT.

This clone has only one observation. Within the sample, other DNA sequences also encode this same CDR3. The chain uses TRBV5-1 and TRBJ2-2, with unresolved D. The V gene lost 1 base and the J gene lost 1 base, with 5 bases spanning the gap. The CDR3 totals 14 residues. In germline, CDR1 is SGHRS, CDR2 YFSETQ. This CDR3 is CASSLSGNTGELFF. The CDR3 region has the DNA TGCGCCAGCAGCTTGTCAGGGAACACCGGGGAGCTGTTTTTT.

This chain uses TRBV30 with TRBJ2-3, with TRBD2 identical over 7 bases. After removal of 2 bases from V and 4 bases from J, the junction contained 6 bases not matched to a gene. Germline values: CDR1 GTSNPN, CDR2 SVGIG (reference sequence). This CDR3 has 14 residues. In DNA form, the CDR3 reads TGTGCCTGGAGTCGGACTAGGAGTGCAGATACGCAGTATTTT. This translates into CAWSRTRSADTQYF.

The count of this clone is one. The rearrangement joins TRBV28 to TRBJ2-3, with 7 bases aligning to TRBD1. The germline V gene has CDR1 MDHEN and CDR2 SYDVKM. V lost 11 bases and J lost 6; bases outside the gene matches: 14. The length of the CDR3 is 14 residues. This chain's CDR3 is CAVTSGQLGDTQYF. DNA of the CDR3: TGTGCCGTGACTTCGGGACAGCTCGGGGATACGCAGTATTTT. The whole variable domain, remainder taken from reference TRBV28 and TRBJ2-3, is DVKVTQSSRYLVKRTGEKVFLECVQDMDHENMFWYRQDPGLGLRLIYFSYDVKMKEKGDIPEGYSVSREKKERFSLILESASTNQTSMYLCAVTSGQLGDTQYFGPGTRLTVL.

The CDR3 DNA is TGTGCCAGCAGCTCTGCGTCTGAAGCTTTCTTT. Translating gives CASSSASEAFF. The chain employs TRBV11-3 and TRBJ1-1; D is uncertain. The germline V gene has CDR1 SGHNT and CDR2 YENEEA. Trimming pared 4 bases from V and 6 bases from J, leaving 6 bases between. The CDR3 loop spans 11 amino acids. Looking up the rest from reference TRBV11-3 and TRBJ1-1 gives the full variable domain: EAGVVQSPRYKIIEKKQPVAFWCNPISGHNTLYWYLQNLGQGPELLIRYENEEAVDDSQLPKDRFSAERLKGVDSTLKIQPAELGDSAVYLCASSSASEAFFGQGTRLTVV.

The J gene is TRBJ2-2, the V gene TRBV9; D is unclear. In germline, CDR1 is SGDLS, CDR2 YYNGEE. This CDR3 spans 13 amino acids. V gave up 0 bases and J gave up 15 bases, with 15 bases separating them. The CDR3 sequence: CASSVDSYSQLFF. CDR3 DNA: TGTGCCAGCAGCGTAGATAGCTACTCTCAGTTGTTTTTT.

The rearrangement joins TRBV21-1 to TRBJ2-4; whether TRBD2, the table's D call, matches the DNA was not checked. TRBV21-1 is assigned pseudogene status. CDR3 size: 15 residues. The DNA of the CDR3 is TGTGCCAGCAGCAAAGTACCGGGAACCAAAAACATTCAGTACTTC. Its translation is CASSKVPGTKNIQYF.

V is TRBV7-2 and J is TRBJ1-3, with D perhaps matching TRBD1 (6 bases). The CDR3 loop spans 16 amino acids. Trimming shortened V by 1 base and J by 9 bases, and 19 bases separated the two germline ends. The germline CDR1 and CDR2 sequences are SGHTA and FQGNSA. The chain's CDR3 is CASSLGAGQRWGTIYF. The CDR3 nucleotides are TGTGCCAGCAGCTTAGGGGCAGGACAGCGTTGGGGCACCATATATTTT.

V and J are TRBV9 and TRBJ2-5, with TRBD2 matching 15 bases. The junction had 4 bases not matched to a gene; V was cut back by 3 bases and J by 4 bases. There are 16 residues in the CDR3. CDR1 is SGDLS, CDR2 YYNGEE, per germline. The CDR3: CASSAGLAGGGETQYF. The CDR3 coding sequence is TGTGCCAGCAGCGCCGGACTAGCGGGAGGGGGAGAGACCCAGTACTTC. The complete variable domain, with remaining parts taken from reference TRBV9 and TRBJ2-5, reads DSGVTQTPKHLITATGQRVTLRCSPRSGDLSVYWYQQSLDQGLQFLIQYYNGEERAKGNILERFSAQQFPDLHSELNLSSLELGDSALYFCASSAGLAGGGETQYFGPGTRLLVL.

The chain combines TRBV7-9 with TRBJ2-2; tentative D call: TRBD1 (6 bases). The CDR3 extends over 15 amino acids. V was trimmed by 1 base and J by 8 bases, leaving 14 bases between them. Germline CDR1 is SEHNR and CDR2 is FQNEAQ (reference sequence). The DNA for the CDR3 is TGTGCCAGCAGCTTAGGGGGACAACAGGCTGGGGAGCTGTTTTTT. This translates into CASSLGGQQAGELFF.

The V call is TRBV19, the J call TRBJ2-1; the match to TRBD2 covers 10 bases. The CDR3 runs to 14 residues. Germline CDR1 LNHDA, CDR2 SQIVND (reference sequence). V dropped 8 bases and J dropped 9; count of bases not matched to a gene: 10. CDR3 in amino acids: CASHGLAGAFEQFF. CDR3 DNA sequence: TGTGCCAGTCATGGGCTAGCGGGGGCCTTTGAGCAGTTCTTC.